The 14 T cell receptor beta chains below were found in one sample sequenced in a study of T cell responses to AZD1222 COVID-19 vaccine. Sequenced by immunoSEQ multiplex PCR; TCRdb stores in-frame clones only, minus some. The sample records under 200,000 clones, under 95% being singletons. Sequencing used peripheral blood, obtained 28 days after the second AZD1222 dose. The source of these receptors is an adult who received the AZD1222 COVID-19 vaccine.

The chain is built from TRBV19 and TRBJ1-3; TRBD1 aligns across 7 bases. CDR1 LNHDA and CDR2 SQIVND come from the germline V gene (reference sequence). Germline trimming cut 4 bases from V and 0 bases from J; bases unmatched to any gene: 6. The length of the CDR3 is 16 residues. The CDR3 loop reads CASSTRQGHSGNTIYF. CDR3 DNA: TGTGCCAGTAGTACCCGACAGGGCCACTCTGGAAACACCATATATTTT.

The chain couples TRBV7-9 to TRBJ2-5; 11 positions agree with TRBD2. Germline values: CDR1 SEHNR, CDR2 FQNEAQ (reference sequence). This CDR3 region has 15 residues. V was pared by 1 base and J by 3 bases, with 1 base of the junction left unmatched. DNA for the CDR3: TGTGCCAGCAGCTTAGGGGGACTAGCGGAAGAGACCCAGTACTTC. Protein sequence: CASSLGGLAEETQYF.

This chain links TRBV5-4 with TRBJ1-6; possibly TRBD1 for D (5 bases). The germline CDR1 and CDR2 sequences are SGHNT and YYREEE (reference sequence). The CDR3 spans 15 residues. V was clipped by 0 bases and J by 7 bases, with 11 bases between them. CDR3 in amino acids: CASSLGGAGNSPLHF. In DNA, the CDR3 is TGTGCCAGCAGCTTGGGGGGCGCGGGGAATTCACCCCTCCACTTT.

The chain has TRBV9 and TRBJ1-2; D is ambiguous. Germline V CDR1 and CDR2: SGDLS, YYNGEE. With 1 base removed from V and 2 bases from J, the gap between germline ends came to 12 bases. The length of the CDR3 is 15 residues. CDR3 DNA sequence: TGTGCCAGCAGCGTACGGGCTACACCAAACTATGGCTACACCTTC. It yields the protein CASSVRATPNYGYTF.

The rearrangement joins TRBV11-3 to TRBJ2-1; D might be TRBD1 (5 bases). The CDR3 runs to 13 residues. V lost 1 base and J lost 7, with 8 bases in between. Germline values: CDR1 SGHNT, CDR2 YENEEA. The CDR3 DNA reads as TGTGCCAGCAGCTTAGGCCCAGGGAATGAGCAGTTCTTC. It translates to CASSLGPGNEQFF.

The chain couples TRBV11-1 to TRBJ2-1; D gene unclear. V was clipped by 5 bases and J by 0 bases, with 14 bases between them. The CDR3 runs to 16 residues. Per the germline V gene, CDR1 is SGHAT and CDR2 is FQDESV (reference sequence). The CDR3 DNA follows: TGTGCCAGCAGCCAAACAATGATGAGCTCCTACAATGAGCAGTTCTTC. This sequence encodes CASSQTMMSSYNEQFF.

The chain combines TRBV24-1 with TRBJ2-7; a weak D match, TRBD1 (5 bases). This CDR3 is 12 amino acids long. In germline, CDR1 is KGHDR, CDR2 SFDVKD. Trimming shortened V by 9 bases and J by 6 bases, and 14 bases separated the two germline ends. The CDR3 here is CATGQGLGEQYF. CDR3 sequence (DNA): TGTGCCACCGGGCAGGGCTTGGGCGAGCAGTACTTC.

The genes are TRBV7-9 and TRBJ1-4; perhaps TRBD1 as D (6 bases). Germline lookup yields CDR1 SEHNR and CDR2 FQNEAQ (reference sequence). The CDR3 runs 14 residues. Trimming pared 5 bases from V and 8 bases from J, leaving 15 bases between. The CDR3: CASSQQGVGEKLFF. The CDR3 region has the DNA TGTGCCAGCAGCCAACAGGGCGTGGGCGAAAAACTGTTTTTT.

V gene TRBV18 combines with J gene TRBJ1-3; D is uncertain. The CDR3 runs 15 residues. Germline CDR1 reads KGHSH; CDR2 reads LQKENI. Between the trimmed V and J ends, which lost 3 bases and 1 base, there was a span of 10 bases. This CDR3 reads CASSPPTESGNTIYF. The CDR3 nucleotides read TGTGCCAGCTCACCCCCCACCGAGTCTGGAAACACCATATATTTT.

To note about this clone: This same CDR3 is encoded by further DNA sequences in the sample. The J gene is TRBJ2-5, the V gene TRBV7-6; 7 bases match TRBD2. J lost 2 bases, V lost 3 bases, and 6 bases had no gene match. This CDR3 region has 15 residues. The germline CDR1 and CDR2 sequences are SGHVS and FNYEAQ. CDR3 sequence (DNA): TGTGCCAGCAGCTTTCAAGCTAGCGGACAAGAGACCCAGTACTTC. Protein: CASSFQASGQETQYF.

The CDR3 coding sequence is TGTGCCAGCAGCTTAGAAGATACGCAGTATTTT. Amino acids: CASSLEDTQYF. The chain employs TRBV7-2 and TRBJ2-3; D is uncertain. CDR1 and CDR2 (germline): SGHTA, FQGNSA. This CDR3 comprises 11 residues. Trimming removed 1 base from V and 5 bases from J, with 1 base in between.

The chain links TRBV30 to TRBJ1-3; no clear D. Trimming shortened V by 2 bases and J by 0 bases, and 5 bases separated the two germline ends. CDR3 length: 13 residues. Germline values: CDR1 GTSNPN, CDR2 SVGIG (reference sequence). Here the CDR3 DNA reads TGTGCCTGGAGTTTATACTCTGGAAACACCATATATTTT. Its protein product is CAWSLYSGNTIYF.

This chain uses TRBV30 with TRBJ1-1; 7 bases align to TRBD1. Germline CDR1 and CDR2: GTSNPN and SVGIG (reference sequence). The CDR3 is 12 amino acids. V gave up 8 bases and J gave up 0 bases; unmatched junction bases: 3. CDR3 bases: TGTGCCCAACAGGGGCTGAACACTGAAGCTTTCTTT. Its protein product is CAQQGLNTEAFF.

V usage is TRBV30 and J usage is TRBJ1-6; weak D call: TRBD1 (5 bases). The germline V and J ends were trimmed by 2 bases and 8 bases, with 22 bases remaining between them. The length of the CDR3 is 17 residues. Looked up from germline, CDR1 is GTSNPN and CDR2 is SVGIG (reference sequence). This CDR3 reads CAWSSLDRRTRDSPLHF. Written as DNA, the CDR3 is TGTGCCTGGAGTTCCCTGGACCGAAGGACAAGGGATTCACCCCTCCACTTT.